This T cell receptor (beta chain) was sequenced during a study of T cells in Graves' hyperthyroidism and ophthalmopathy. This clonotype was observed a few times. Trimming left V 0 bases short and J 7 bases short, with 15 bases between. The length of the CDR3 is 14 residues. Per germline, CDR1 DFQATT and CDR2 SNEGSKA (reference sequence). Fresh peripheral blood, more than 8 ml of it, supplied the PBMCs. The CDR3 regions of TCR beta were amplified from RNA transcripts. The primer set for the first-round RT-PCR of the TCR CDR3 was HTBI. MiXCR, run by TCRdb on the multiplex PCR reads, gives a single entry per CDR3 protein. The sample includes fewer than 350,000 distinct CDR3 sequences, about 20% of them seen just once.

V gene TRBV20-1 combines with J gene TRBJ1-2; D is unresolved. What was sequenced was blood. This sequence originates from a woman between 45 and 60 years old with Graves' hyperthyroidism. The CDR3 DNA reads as TGCAGTGCTAGAGATCCTGGGAGGACCGGTGGCTACACCTTC. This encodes CSARDPGRTGGYTF.